One and the same sample provided the 17 T cell receptor beta chains below, sequenced in a study of radiotherapy plus CTLA-4 blockade in lung cancer. TCRdb keeps only in-frame clones here, not all; method: immunoSEQ multiplex PCR. The top ten hold around 4% of the sample, which has tens of thousands of clones, about four fifths seen once. The sequenced sample was peripheral blood, obtained from a patient treated with radiotherapy plus ipilimumab. The receptors stem from a human donor with non-small cell lung cancer who had a partial response to radiotherapy plus ipilimumab. Some clones in this sample may be carry-over from other donors' samples.

The chain couples TRBV19 to TRBJ1-5; maybe TRBD1 (6 bases). Trimming took 8 bases from V and 5 from J, leaving 13 bases between them. This CDR3 has 13 residues. Germline lookup yields CDR1 LNHDA and CDR2 SQIVND (reference sequence). CDR3 DNA: TGTGCCAGTTCAGACAGGCGAGATCAGCCCCAGCATTTT. Amino acids: CASSDRRDQPQHF.

This rearrangement joins TRBV4-1 to TRBJ1-2; D may be TRBD1 (6 bases). Trimming removed 9 bases from V and 7 bases from J, with 15 bases in between. Germline V CDR1 and CDR2: MGHRA, YSYEKL. The CDR3 contains 12 residues. CDR3 in DNA: TGCGCCAGAACAGGGTTTTATTTTGGCTACACCTTC. Translating gives CARTGFYFGYTF.

The chain recombines TRBV7-9 with TRBJ1-4; D uncertain. The CDR3 totals 13 residues. Trimming took off 5 bases at V and 7 bases at J, with 11 bases between the two ends. CDR1 and CDR2 (germline): SEHNR, FQNEAQ (reference sequence). The CDR3 DNA sequence: TGTGCCAGCAGCCCCCTTCGAGGTGAAAAACTGTTTTTT. This translates into CASSPLRGEKLFF.

The chain recombines TRBV11-3 with TRBJ2-1; 8 nucleotides agree with TRBD2. The CDR3 runs 14 residues. The trim removed 5 bases at V and 5 bases at J, leaving 5 bases unmatched. Germline V gene data show CDR1 as SGHNT and CDR2 as YENEEA. In nucleotides, the CDR3 is TGTGCCAGCAGCACGGGGGGGCTTAACAATGAGCAGTTCTTC. This codes for CASSTGGLNNEQFF.

CDR3 loop: CASSLLAGSPEQYF. CDR3 sequence (DNA): TGTGCCAGCAGCTTGCTAGCGGGATCCCCCGAGCAGTACTTC. The gene calls are TRBV7-9 and TRBJ2-7, with 9 bases fitting TRBD2. V dropped 3 bases and J dropped 6; count of bases not matched to a gene: 6. CDR1 and CDR2 from the germline V gene are SEHNR and FQNEAQ (reference sequence). The CDR3 loop spans 14 amino acids.

V gene TRBV4-2 combines with J gene TRBJ1-1; D is unclear. Germline CDR1 and CDR2: LGHNA and YNFKEQ. The CDR3 sequence is 16 residues long. V lost 2 bases and J lost 6, with 19 bases in between. The DNA of the CDR3 is TGTGCCAGCAGCCAACGCCACCTGAGGGAAAGACCTGAAGCTTTCTTT. Protein sequence: CASSQRHLRERPEAFF.

The V and J genes are TRBV2 and TRBJ2-3; tentative D call: TRBD1 (6 bases). The CDR3 consists of 14 residues. Germline V gives CDR1 SNHLY, CDR2 FYNNEI. The ends were cut back, 6 bases at V and 0 bases at J, with 10 bases in the middle. CDR3 in amino acids: CASREQGSTDTQYF. The CDR3 DNA reads TGTGCCAGCAGGGAACAGGGTAGCACAGATACGCAGTATTTT.

The chain joins TRBV11-3 to TRBJ2-1, with TRBD2 matching over 11 bases. The germline V gene encodes CDR1 SGHNT and CDR2 YENEEA. This CDR3 has 16 amino acids. With V trimmed by 1 base and J by 7 bases, 6 bases remained unmatched. The CDR3 region is CASSLGLAGGQNEQFF. The CDR3 nucleotides are TGTGCCAGCAGCTTAGGGCTAGCGGGAGGACAAAATGAGCAGTTCTTC.

This rearrangement joins TRBV28 to TRBJ2-3; tentatively, D is TRBD1 (5 bases). The CDR3 extends over 13 amino acids. Germline values: CDR1 MDHEN, CDR2 SYDVKM. V lost 5 bases and J 2 bases, leaving 8 bases between the germline ends. For the CDR3, the DNA is TGTGCCAGCAGTGCCGGACACACAGATACGCAGTATTTT. This sequence encodes CASSAGHTDTQYF.

The chain is built from TRBV5-4 and TRBJ1-1; no reliable D call. The CDR3 covers 14 residues. CDR1 and CDR2 (germline): SGHNT, YYREEE (reference sequence). The V and J ends lost 2 bases and 1 base respectively, with 9 bases between them. The CDR3 region is CASSLGLANTEAFF. In nucleotides, the CDR3 is TGTGCCAGCAGCTTAGGACTGGCGAACACTGAAGCTTTCTTT.

This clone was counted once. The chain links TRBV7-2 to TRBJ2-7, with 7 bases matching TRBD2. The length of the CDR3 is 15 residues. V shed 4 bases and J 4 bases; nucleotides not matched to a gene: 10. Germline V gene lookup returns CDR1 SGHTA and CDR2 FQGNSA. CDR3 DNA sequence: TGTGCCAGCAGCTATATGAGCGGGGCGGCTTACGAGCAGTACTTC. Protein product: CASSYMSGAAYEQYF.

This chain connects TRBV18 to TRBJ2-3; 11 nucleotides align to TRBD2. J was trimmed by 0 bases and V by 5 bases; bases with no gene match: 4. The CDR3 extends over 16 amino acids. Germline CDR1 is KGHSH and CDR2 is LQKENI. Here the CDR3 reads CASSGTSGPSTDTQYF. CDR3 in DNA: TGTGCCAGCTCAGGGACTAGCGGTCCTAGCACAGATACGCAGTATTTT.

The rearrangement uses TRBV7-9 and TRBJ2-2; 9 bases are shared with TRBD2. Germline V lookup: CDR1 SEHNR, CDR2 FQNEAQ (reference sequence). The trim removed 5 bases at V and 4 bases at J, leaving 11 bases unmatched. This CDR3 has 17 amino acids. This CDR3 reads CASSHRGDSGSTGELFF. DNA for the CDR3: TGTGCCAGCAGCCACAGAGGTGATAGCGGGAGCACCGGGGAGCTGTTTTTT.

This sequence joins TRBV6-6 and TRBJ1-2; D unclear. The V end lost 2 bases, the J end lost 4 bases, and 8 bases lay between the germline ends. This CDR3 comprises 13 residues. Germline lookup yields CDR1 MNHNY and CDR2 SVGAGI (reference sequence). The CDR3 protein is CASSYGASYGYTF. The CDR3 coding sequence is TGTGCCAGCAGTTACGGAGCTTCCTATGGCTACACCTTC.

This chain joins TRBV6-5 and TRBJ2-5, with 10 bases that match TRBD1. The CDR3 covers 16 residues. Looked up from germline, CDR1 is MNHEY and CDR2 is SVGAGI. V dropped 4 bases and J dropped 1; count of bases not matched to a gene: 6. The CDR3, as DNA: TGTGCCAGCAGTTTCGGGACAGGGGCCCTCCAAGAGACCCAGTACTTC. Its protein is CASSFGTGALQETQYF.

V gene TRBV9 combines with J gene TRBJ1-1; D unclear. Trimming cost V 0 bases and J 3 bases, with 15 bases left between them. CDR1 is SGDLS, CDR2 YYNGEE, per germline. The CDR3 has 16 amino acids. The CDR3 here is CASSVAVLSTDTEAFF. As DNA, the CDR3 is TGTGCCAGCAGCGTAGCCGTCCTATCCACTGACACTGAAGCTTTCTTT.

The chain has TRBV28 and TRBJ1-2; tentative D call: TRBD1 (6 bases). Germline CDR1 and CDR2: MDHEN and SYDVKM. The CDR3 has 15 amino acids. V shed 5 bases and J shed 4 bases, with 17 bases lying between them. Written as DNA, the CDR3 is TGTGCCAGCAGTCGCCGGGACACTCGTACCTATGGCTACACCTTC. Its translation: CASSRRDTRTYGYTF.